The subject of this entry is one T cell receptor beta chain. Its antigen is unidentified. Using a J-beta primer mix together with a sample-barcoded 5' primer, a second PCR was run for about 6 to 12 cycles. TCRdb recomputed calls from the 5' RACE reads with MiXCR, one row per CDR3 protein. The data contain 1.5 million to 2 million distinct CDR3 sequences, around half of them singletons. The data originate from a study of blood T cells in healthy people across ages. Study-wide findings and caveats: Naive and antigen-experienced cells were not separated, limiting conclusive comparison.

The CDR3 contains 18 residues. Material: blood. The rearrangement uses TRBV12-3 or TRBV12-4 and TRBJ2-7, with a possible D match to TRBD1 (6 bases). TRBJ2-5 explains the end of the DNA better; the J call may be wrong. The sequence came from a woman between 40 and 55 years old in good health. The CDR3 DNA reads TGTGCCAGCAGTCCATCACCGGGACAATCCTTACCACGGGAGACCCAGTACTTC. This codes for CASSPSPGQSLPRETQYF.